The rows below give T cell receptor beta chains drawn from one sample of a study of neurological immune-mediated disorders. MiXCR, run by TCRdb on the 5' RACE reads, gives a single entry per CDR3 protein. The sample holds tens of thousands of distinct CDR3 sequences; 10% are singletons and the top ten take approximately 9.5%. Sequenced sample: PBMCs. These receptors were obtained from a man aged 25 to 40 in good health. Each CDR3 is given with its conserved first and last residue. Each record gives: V gene, J gene, clone size, D gene, CDR3 DNA, CDR3 protein. A D gene is named only where the DNA matches it firmly. Clone size appears in some rows only: once, few, many, or a class for an expanded clone.

TRBV20-1	TRBJ2-2	many	NA	TGCAGTGCTAGATTTGCTAGAGGGAGGACCGGGGAGCTGTTTTTT	CSARFARGRTGELFF
TRBV6-5	TRBJ2-2	few	TRBD2	TGTGCCAGCAGTTACTCAGGACTAGCGGGAGTTTCTACTGAGCTGTTTTTT	CASSYSGLAGVSTELFF
TRBV5-5	TRBJ2-2	many	NA	TGTGCCAGCAGCTGGCAGGGCGGGGAGCTGTTTTTT	CASSWQGGELFF
TRBV29-1	TRBJ2-5	NA	TRBD2	TGCAGCGTTGTAAGACGAGACGCGGGGGTGCAGACCCAGTACTTC	CSVVRRDAGVQTQYF
TRBV5-1	TRBJ2-5	few	TRBD2	TGCGCCAGCAGCTTGGCCCCTAGCGGGATGGGGGAGACCCAGTACTTC	CASSLAPSGMGETQYF
TRBV19	TRBJ2-7	NA	NA	TGTGCCAGTAGTCACGCTGGAATCGAGCAGTACTTC	CASSHAGIEQYF
TRBV2	TRBJ2-4	few	NA	TGTGCCAGCAGTTCGGCAGGGACGAACATTCAGTACTTC	CASSSAGTNIQYF
TRBV7-6	TRBJ2-7	few	NA	TGTGCCAGCAGCTTTCGGGAGTCCTACGAGCAGTACTTC	CASSFRESYEQYF
TRBV20-1	TRBJ1-2	many	NA	TGCAGTGCTAGAGATCCCGGGGGGTATGGCTACACCTTC	CSARDPGGYGYTF
TRBV6-1	TRBJ1-2	few	NA	TGTGCCAGCAGTGACGGACGGTCCTATGGCTACACCTTC	CASSDGRSYGYTF
TRBV28	TRBJ2-7	many	NA	TGTGCCAGCACCACCCCCCCAGTCTACGAGCAGTACTTC	CASTTPPVYEQYF
TRBV15	TRBJ1-4	many	TRBD1	TGTGCCACCAGAGGGTTACAGGGGGCGGGGGCAACTAATGAAAAACTGTTTTTT	CATRGLQGAGATNEKLFF
TRBV5-1	TRBJ1-2	many	NA	TGCGCCAGCAGATTAGGGGGAAACTATGGCTACACCTTC	CASRLGGNYGYTF
TRBV7-9	TRBJ2-5	many	NA	TGTGCCAGCAGCTTGCAAGGAACCGGGACCCAGTACTTC	CASSLQGTGTQYF
TRBV9	TRBJ2-5	many	NA	TGTGCCAGCAGCGTAGAGGGGGGAGCGGAGCAAGAGACCCAGTACTTC	CASSVEGGAEQETQYF
TRBV5-1	TRBJ2-1	many	NA	TGCGCCAGCAGCTTGGTAATAGGGACGGATAATGAGCAGTTCTTC	CASSLVIGTDNEQFF